Presented here are 27 T cell receptor beta chains from one specimen sequenced in a study of blood T cell repertoires in COVID-19. This table comes from immunoSEQ multiplex PCR, and its TCRdb copy is limited to in-frame clones, with some not included. The data hold about 200,000 clones, with 81% observed a single time. Sequenced material: peripheral blood. These receptors originate from a woman aged 80 or over with acute or convalescent COVID-19.

This CDR3 reads CASSPLNQYAGLVTYEQYF. For the CDR3, the DNA is TGTGCCAGCAGTCCCCTCAACCAATACGCGGGCCTGGTAACCTACGAGCAGTACTTC. The V and J genes are TRBV27 and TRBJ2-7; D possibly corresponds to TRBD2 (5 bases). Germline V gene data show CDR1 as MNHEY and CDR2 as SMNVEV (reference sequence). CDR3 length equals 19 residues. The V gene lost 5 bases and the J gene lost 2 bases, with 28 bases spanning the gap.

V usage is TRBV18 and J usage is TRBJ1-1, with D possibly TRBD1 on 5 matching bases. In germline, CDR1 is KGHSH, CDR2 LQKENI. Trimming shortened V by 3 bases and J by 0 bases, and 11 bases separated the two germline ends. The length of the CDR3 is 15 residues. The CDR3 protein is CASSPDTLLNTEAFF. The CDR3 region has the DNA TGTGCCAGCTCACCGGACACTCTATTGAACACTGAAGCTTTCTTT.

This chain connects TRBV6-5 to TRBJ2-5, with a weak D call TRBD2 (5 bases). This CDR3 is built from 15 residues. Germline-derived CDR1 and CDR2 are MNHEY and SVGAGI. The V end was cut by 6 bases, the J end by 8 bases, with 22 bases between. Written as DNA, the CDR3 is TGTGCCAGCAGCCATTATACCGACCGGGATCCCACCCAGTACTTC. Its protein product is CASSHYTDRDPTQYF.

The chain is built from TRBV18 and TRBJ1-2; tentative D call: TRBD1 (5 bases). This CDR3 is built from 14 residues. V dropped 0 bases and J dropped 4 bases, with 9 bases sitting between them. Germline lookup yields CDR1 KGHSH and CDR2 LQKENI. This CDR3 reads CASSPPGGGYGYTF. The CDR3 coding sequence is TGTGCCAGCTCACCACCGGGGGGTGGCTATGGCTACACCTTC.

This chain links TRBV30 with TRBJ1-3, with D unclear. V was pared by 7 bases and J by 0 bases, with 10 bases between. CDR1 is GTSNPN and CDR2 is SVGIG in the germline V gene (reference sequence). The CDR3 runs 13 residues. CDR3 loop: CAYIVSSGNTIYF. CDR3 nucleotide sequence: TGTGCCTATATTGTGTCCTCTGGAAACACCATATATTTT.

The rearrangement joins TRBV13 to TRBJ2-7, with D maybe TRBD2 (7 bases). CDR3 length: 18 residues. Germline CDR1 PRHDT, CDR2 FYEKMQ (reference sequence). V dropped 7 bases and J dropped 2 bases, with 27 bases sitting between them. CDR3 region: CASKSVKHHLRGPYEQYF. CDR3 sequence (DNA): TGTGCCAGCAAGTCTGTGAAACATCATCTGCGGGGGCCCTACGAGCAGTACTTC.

The V and J genes are TRBV10-1 and TRBJ2-1; TRBD2 aligns across 10 bases. Germline V gene data show CDR1 as WNHNN and CDR2 as SYGVQD (reference sequence). This CDR3 spans 15 amino acids. Trimming removed 6 bases from V and 5 bases from J; junction bases left unmatched: 7. This CDR3 is CASSLGLALDNEQFF. CDR3 nucleotides: TGCGCCAGCAGCTTGGGACTAGCGCTCGACAATGAGCAGTTCTTC.

The V and J genes are TRBV18 and TRBJ2-5; 8 bases map to TRBD1. CDR1 is KGHSH and CDR2 is LQKENI in the germline V gene. Unmatched junction bases numbered 7, after V lost 3 bases and J lost 7 bases. This CDR3 is 14 amino acids long. CDR3 residues: CASSPDRAKGTQYF. CDR3 coding DNA: TGTGCCAGCTCACCGGACAGGGCGAAGGGGACCCAGTACTTC.

The chain has TRBV6-5 and TRBJ2-1, with 9 bases that match TRBD2. The CDR3 has 14 amino acids. J was trimmed by 5 bases and V by 8 bases; bases with no gene match: 7. CDR1 and CDR2 from the germline V gene are MNHEY and SVGAGI. CDR3 sequence (DNA): TGTGCCAGCCTAACTAGCGGGCCAAACAATGAGCAGTTCTTC. Its protein is CASLTSGPNNEQFF.

The chain employs TRBV18 and TRBJ1-2, with 12 bases lining up with TRBD1. The CDR3 runs 15 residues. V lost 4 bases, J lost 3 bases, and 3 bases stayed unmatched. Germline CDR1 and CDR2: KGHSH and LQKENI. In DNA, the CDR3 is TGTGCCAGCTCACTTGGGACAGGGGGCGACTATGGCTACACCTTC. Amino acids: CASSLGTGGDYGYTF.

This clone was observed a single time. This chain joins TRBV9 and TRBJ2-3; D not certain. V was clipped by 0 bases and J by 4 bases, with 9 bases between them. The CDR3 length is 14 residues. The V gene's germline CDR1 is SGDLS and CDR2 YYNGEE. DNA for the CDR3: TGTGCCAGCAGCGTAGACTATCGGCCAGATACGCAGTATTTT. Encoded protein: CASSVDYRPDTQYF.

The CDR3 DNA reads as TGTGCCAGCAGACATGGGGTGGCACAGGGGAGTCATGAAGCTTTCTTT. It specifies CASRHGVAQGSHEAFF. The rearrangement uses TRBV28 and TRBJ1-1, with 7 bases that match TRBD1. The CDR3 runs 16 residues. Germline CDR1 reads MDHEN; CDR2 reads SYDVKM. V was pared by 6 bases and J by 7 bases, with 17 bases of the junction left unmatched.

The rearrangement uses TRBV28 and TRBJ1-5; D is unresolved. Trimming removed 3 bases at V and 5 bases at J, with 11 bases between. The CDR3 is made up of 14 amino acids. CDR1 and CDR2 (germline): MDHEN, SYDVKM. The CDR3 coding sequence is TGTGCCAGCAGTTTGGGTGGAGGTGATCAGCCCCAGCATTTT. This gives the protein CASSLGGGDQPQHF.

The J gene is TRBJ1-1, the V gene TRBV5-3, with TRBD1 identical over 8 bases. TRBV5-3 is noted as an ORF with a role that remains uncertain. CDR3 length: 15 residues. V was clipped by 0 bases and J by 1 base; unmatched bases: 2. The chain's CDR3 is CARSLAGTGNTEAFF. CDR3 DNA: TGTGCCAGAAGCTTGGCCGGGACAGGGAACACTGAAGCTTTCTTT.

CDR3 sequence reads: CASRSSHDSYGYTF. The DNA for the CDR3 is TGTGCCAGCAGATCAAGTCACGACAGCTATGGCTACACCTTC. The J gene is TRBJ1-2, the V gene TRBV6-6; TRBD1 is a possible D gene (5 bases). The germline V gene has CDR1 MNHNY and CDR2 SVGAGI (reference sequence). V was clipped by 6 bases and J by 4 bases, with 15 bases between them. The CDR3 consists of 14 residues.

This clone has more than one count but fewer than ten. DNA for the CDR3: TGTGCCAGCAGCCAATTACTGACAGGGGGCAACGAAAAACTGTTTTTT. Translating it yields CASSQLLTGGNEKLFF. The chain has TRBV3-1 (or the pseudogene TRBV3-2) and TRBJ1-4, with TRBD1 identical over 10 bases. V was pared by 2 bases and J by 8 bases, with 8 bases of the junction left unmatched. Germline CDR1 LGHDT, CDR2 YNNKEL (reference sequence). This CDR3 comprises 16 residues.

The chain recombines TRBV11-2 with TRBJ2-7; 7 nucleotides align to TRBD2. From germline, CDR1 is SGHAT and CDR2 FQNNGV. V lost 5 bases and J lost 3; bases outside the gene matches: 10. The length of the CDR3 is 15 residues. CDR3 bases: TGTGCCAGCAGCCTATTTGGGGGGGTCGACTACGAGCAGTACTTC. It yields the protein CASSLFGGVDYEQYF.

The chain has TRBV2 and TRBJ1-1; possible D gene TRBD1, 5 bases. The CDR3 has 16 residues. CDR1 is SNHLY and CDR2 is FYNNEI in the germline V gene. Trimming removed 4 bases from V and 3 bases from J, with 18 bases in between. CDR3 region: CASSGQGSLSDTEAFF. The CDR3 bases are TGTGCCAGCAGTGGGCAGGGAAGTCTATCGGACACTGAAGCTTTCTTT.

This rearrangement joins TRBV30 to TRBJ2-2; possibly TRBD2 for D (6 bases). The CDR3 consists of 15 residues. Germline CDR1 is GTSNPN and CDR2 is SVGIG (reference sequence). V lost 4 bases and J 7 bases, leaving 19 bases between the germline ends. The DNA of the CDR3 is TGTGCCTGGAAAGTGGGAGGAACCCAGGGCGGGGAGCTGTTTTTT. Protein sequence: CAWKVGGTQGGELFF.

The gene calls are TRBV7-6 and TRBJ1-1, with D maybe TRBD1 (5 bases). The CDR3 contains 15 residues. The germline V gene encodes CDR1 SGHVS and CDR2 FNYEAQ. The V and J ends lost 4 bases and 3 bases respectively, with 15 bases between them. The DNA of the CDR3 is TGTGCCAGCAGCTCGACGGACATGTCGGACACTGAAGCTTTCTTT. Protein sequence: CASSSTDMSDTEAFF.

The chain combines TRBV27 with TRBJ2-1; perhaps TRBD1 as D (5 bases). CDR1 is MNHEY and CDR2 is SMNVEV in the germline V gene (reference sequence). V lost 5 bases and J lost 7, with 9 bases in between. CDR3 length: 12 residues. The CDR3 DNA reads TGTGCCAGCAGTACTGGGGCAAATGAGCAGTTCTTC. Encoded protein: CASSTGANEQFF.

The chain recombines TRBV7-9 with TRBJ2-7; D is uncertain. The germline CDR1 and CDR2 sequences are SEHNR and FQNEAQ (reference sequence). The CDR3 length is 18 residues. V gave up 0 bases and J gave up 2 bases, with 20 bases separating them. The CDR3 DNA follows: TGTGCCAGCAGCTTAGCCACAGCATGGTTGGCCGGAACCTACGAGCAGTACTTC. Its protein is CASSLATAWLAGTYEQYF.

This sequence joins TRBV5-1 and TRBJ2-5, with 7 nucleotides matching TRBD2. Germline CDR1 SGHRS, CDR2 YFSETQ. The CDR3 contains 15 residues. The junction had 15 bases not matched to a gene; V was cut back by 4 bases and J by 9 bases. In DNA, the CDR3 is TGCGCCAGCAGCACAGAAAGCGGGATAAGCCGGGCCCAGTACTTC. The encoded protein is CASSTESGISRAQYF.

V gene TRBV6-4 combines with J gene TRBJ1-2; D is unclear. V lost 0 bases, J lost 0 bases, and 11 bases lay in between. Germline CDR1 MRHNA, CDR2 SNTAGT. The CDR3 is 16 residues long. CDR3 residues: CASSDSLQLANYGYTF. CDR3 nucleotide sequence: TGTGCCAGCAGTGACTCCCTACAGTTAGCTAACTATGGCTACACCTTC.

The V and J genes are TRBV4-2 and TRBJ2-1, with 12 bases lining up with TRBD2. Germline V gene data show CDR1 as LGHNA and CDR2 as YNFKEQ. V shed 0 bases, J shed 2 bases, and the junction held 8 bases outside the gene matches. The CDR3 has 19 amino acids. The CDR3 sequence: CASSQDLLAGGLAYNEQFF. CDR3 DNA: TGTGCCAGCAGCCAAGATCTTCTAGCGGGGGGGCTGGCCTACAATGAGCAGTTCTTC.

V and J are TRBV29-1 and TRBJ2-5, with TRBD1 matching 7 bases. Germline CDR1 reads SQVTM; CDR2 reads ANQGSEA. CDR3 length: 13 residues. The J segment lost 5 bases and the V segment lost 5 bases, leaving 8 bases of the junction unmatched. DNA for the CDR3: TGCAGCGTTTTACAGGGGAGTACGGAGACCCAGTACTTC. It codes for CSVLQGSTETQYF.

This clone appeared once. This chain connects TRBV4-2 to TRBJ2-2, with 7 bases matching TRBD1. This CDR3 is built from 15 residues. Germline values: CDR1 LGHNA, CDR2 YNFKEQ. The V gene end was trimmed by 6 bases and the J gene end by 2 bases; junction bases not matched to a gene: 6. The CDR3 DNA reads TGTGCCAGCAGTAGGGACAGACCCAACACCGGGGAGCTGTTTTTT. This sequence encodes CASSRDRPNTGELFF.